The 15 T cell receptor beta chains listed next were all sequenced from one sample in a study of T cell repertoires in cytomegalovirus infection. TCRdb passed the reads through MiXCR, listing each CDR3 protein once. The sample comprises approximately 150,000 distinct CDR3 sequences, about 6% of which are singletons, and approximately 18% rests with the top ten. The sample taken for sequencing was PBMCs. The receptor source for this set is a human donor in good health (CMV status not recorded). Some clones in this sample may be carry-over from other donors' samples.

In this sample, this clonotype turned up many times. This sequence joins TRBV19 and TRBJ2-1, with TRBD2 matching over 11 bases. The V segment lost 3 bases and the J segment 2 bases; nucleotides outside the gene matches: 6. Germline CDR1 reads LNHDA; CDR2 reads SQIVND (reference sequence). The CDR3 is 17 residues long. The chain's CDR3 is CASSMSHSGGAYNEQFF. In DNA, the CDR3 is TGTGCCAGTAGTATGTCCCATAGCGGGGGGGCCTACAATGAGCAGTTCTTC.

This clonotype has more than one count but fewer than ten. The CDR3 nucleotides are TGTGCCAGCGGAACCGGACAGGGCGTCACAGATACGCAGTATTTT. Its translation: CASGTGQGVTDTQYF. The rearrangement links TRBV11-2 to TRBJ2-3; 8 bases are shared with TRBD1. After removal of 8 bases from V and 2 bases from J, the junction contained 9 bases not matched to a gene. The CDR3 is 15 amino acids. CDR1 and CDR2 from the germline V gene are SGHAT and FQNNGV.

This clonotype was counted many times. The V and J genes are TRBV19 and TRBJ1-1, with 7 bases that match TRBD1. The CDR3 length is 14 residues. Germline-derived CDR1 and CDR2 are LNHDA and SQIVND (reference sequence). Trimming cost V 5 bases and J 0 bases; bases outside gene matches: 3. CDR3 sequence: CASSVDRMNTEAFF. As DNA, the CDR3 is TGTGCCAGTAGTGTGGACAGGATGAACACTGAAGCTTTCTTT.

In its sample, this clonotype was seen a few times. This chain links TRBV4-3 with TRBJ2-7; no definite D call. Germline assignment: CDR1 LGHNA and CDR2 YSLEER. The germline V and J ends were trimmed by 0 bases and 7 bases, with 10 bases remaining between them. The CDR3 runs to 13 residues. The CDR3 nucleotides are TGCGCCAGCAGCCAAGAACGCTGGCGGGAGCAGTACTTC. Translating it yields CASSQERWREQYF.

This clonotype was detected only a few times. This chain's CDR3 is CASSTRTGSVTEAFF. The CDR3, as DNA: TGCGCCAGCAGCACCAGGACAGGGTCGGTTACTGAAGCTTTCTTT. The chain recombines TRBV5-1 with TRBJ1-1, with 8 bases lining up with TRBD1. The V and J ends lost 4 bases and 5 bases, in that order; junction bases with no gene match: 10. Germline V gives CDR1 SGHRS, CDR2 YFSETQ. This CDR3 region has 15 residues.

This clonotype was detected ten times or more. The V gene is TRBV7-9, the J gene TRBJ2-5, with D unresolved. The CDR3 length is 13 residues. Germline CDR1 reads SEHNR; CDR2 reads FQNEAQ (reference sequence). V gave up 3 bases and J gave up 2 bases, with 7 bases separating them. In DNA, the CDR3 is TGTGCCAGCAGCTTTCTGAGACAAGAGACCCAGTACTTC. It translates to CASSFLRQETQYF.

This clonotype was detected many times. The chain has TRBV7-2 and TRBJ2-3; 11 bases agree with TRBD1. CDR3 length: 16 amino acids. V lost 4 bases to trimming and J lost 4 bases; unmatched junction nucleotides: 7. The germline gives CDR1 SGHTA, CDR2 FQGNSA. The CDR3 loop reads CASSSSGTGGPDTQYF. CDR3 bases: TGTGCCAGCAGCTCCTCCGGGACAGGGGGACCAGATACGCAGTATTTT.

CDR3 in DNA: TGTGCCAGCAGCGTAACTCCCGGGCGCCGAGGGGGAACCGGGGAGCTGTTTTTT. This gives the protein CASSVTPGRRGGTGELFF. The chain carries TRBV9 and TRBJ2-2, with D perhaps TRBD1 (6 bases). V shed 1 base and J shed 5 bases, with 21 bases lying between them. This CDR3 is 18 amino acids long. The germline V gene has CDR1 SGDLS and CDR2 YYNGEE.

This rearrangement joins TRBV6-6 to TRBJ2-7, with D possibly being TRBD1 or TRBD2 (5 bases each). Trimming removed 1 base from V and 7 bases from J, with 26 bases in between. In germline, CDR1 is MNHNY, CDR2 SVGAGI (reference sequence). The CDR3 length is 18 residues. The CDR3 protein is CASSYWAPGAPRIGEQYF. The CDR3 DNA reads TGTGCCAGCAGTTACTGGGCCCCCGGGGCCCCTAGGATCGGGGAGCAGTACTTC.

At least ten counts were recorded for this clonotype. The gene calls are TRBV2 and TRBJ2-3, with 8 bases that match TRBD2. V lost 7 bases, J lost 2 bases, and 8 bases stayed unmatched. CDR1 SNHLY and CDR2 FYNNEI come from the germline V gene. The CDR3 has 15 amino acids. The CDR3 DNA sequence: TGTGCCAGCACCCAGCGGGGGCCAATCACAGATACGCAGTATTTT. This sequence encodes CASTQRGPITDTQYF.

Only a few counts were recorded for this clonotype. V is TRBV7-9 and J is TRBJ1-5; D is ambiguous. The CDR3 has 15 amino acids. V dropped 5 bases and J dropped 4 bases, with 15 bases sitting between them. Germline CDR1 and CDR2: SEHNR and FQNEAQ (reference sequence). In DNA, the CDR3 is TGTGCCAGCAGCCCCCGGGGAGGTAGTAATCAGCCCCAGCATTTT. This codes for CASSPRGGSNQPQHF.

The chain uses TRBV10-3 and TRBJ1-2; D perhaps matches TRBD1 (6 bases). V gave up 3 bases and J gave up 7 bases, with 12 bases separating them. The CDR3 loop spans 13 amino acids. CDR1 and CDR2 (germline): ENHRY, SYGVKD. The CDR3, as DNA: TGTGCCATCAGTGAAGGCAGGGGATTTGGCTACACCTTC. It yields the protein CAISEGRGFGYTF.

This clonotype appeared many times. The CDR3 loop reads CASSEVGDTQYF. The CDR3 bases are TGTGCCAGCAGCGAAGTTGGGGATACGCAGTATTTT. The gene calls are TRBV7-9 and TRBJ2-3; D gene uncertain. This CDR3 has 12 residues. V lost 5 bases to trimming and J lost 6 bases, with 9 bases between them. Germline-derived CDR1 and CDR2 are SEHNR and FQNEAQ (reference sequence).

This clonotype was seen a handful of times. This chain joins TRBV5-4 and TRBJ2-5; TRBD1 matches 10 bases. Germline CDR1 is SGHNT and CDR2 is YYREEE (reference sequence). V lost 5 bases, J lost 1 base, and 2 bases stayed unmatched. The CDR3 extends over 14 amino acids. CDR3 DNA: TGTGCCAGCAGAAGGGACAGGGGCCAAGAGACCCAGTACTTC. It yields the protein CASRRDRGQETQYF.

This clonotype was seen many times. The rearrangement links TRBV7-2 to TRBJ1-5; 9 nucleotides align to TRBD1. Germline V gene lookup returns CDR1 SGHTA and CDR2 FQGNSA. There are 17 residues in the CDR3. Trimming cost V 7 bases and J 3 bases; bases outside gene matches: 13. The CDR3 bases are TGTGCCAGCACCCGAAACCCCGGGACAGGGTTCAATCAGCCCCAGCATTTT. Its protein product is CASTRNPGTGFNQPQHF.